The 19 T cell receptor beta chains listed next were all sequenced from one sample in a study of tumor and adjacent non-tumor tissue in lung cancer. No cell sorting was done before RNA was extracted from the tissue. TCRbeta libraries were built with three rounds of nested PCR, modified from ARM-PCR. One entry per CDR3 protein, called by TCRdb with MiXCR from the multiplex PCR reads. Here the sample spans 76,000 or so distinct CDR3 sequences, 55% to 70% being singletons. The source material was lung tumor tissue. Every receptor here comes from a woman aged 70 to 79 with non-small cell lung cancer.

This clonotype showed up many times. This rearrangement joins TRBV6-1 to TRBJ1-2; no firm D call. In germline, CDR1 is MNHNS, CDR2 SASEGT. V was clipped by 6 bases and J by 1 base, with 12 bases between them. CDR3 size: 14 residues. The CDR3 sequence: CASSNPAFNYGYTF. In DNA, the CDR3 is TGTGCCAGCAGCAACCCAGCTTTTAACTATGGCTACACCTTC.

Details on this clonotype: A read error may account for a junction end that differs from germline. The rearrangement joins TRBV11-3 to TRBJ2-7; 11 bases fit TRBD2. Looked up from germline, CDR1 is SGHNT and CDR2 is YENEEA. The CDR3 contains 15 residues. CDR3 residues: CASNLDTSGSVEQYF. DNA for the CDR3: TGTGCCAGCAACTTAGATACTAGCGGGAGCGTCGAGCAGTATTTC. The complete variable domain, with remaining parts taken from reference TRBV11-3 and TRBJ2-7, reads EAGVVQSPRYKIIEKKQPVAFWCNPISGHNTLYWYLQNLGQGPELLIRYENEEAVDDSQLPKDRFSAERLKGVDSTLKIQPAELGDSAVYLCASNLDTSGSVEQYFGPGTRLTVT.

This clonotype was counted at least ten times. The chain uses TRBV28 and TRBJ2-7, with D hard to call. Per germline, CDR1 MDHEN and CDR2 SYDVKM. The CDR3 sequence is 13 residues long. Trimming left V 6 bases short and J 5 bases short, with 14 bases between. The CDR3 DNA reads TGTGCCAGCAGCTTACCCGGGCCCCACGAGCAGTACTTC. Encoded protein: CASSLPGPHEQYF.

Of note for this clonotype: Compared with germline, one end of the junction differs, possibly owing to a read error. The rearrangement links TRBV4-2 to TRBJ2-6; TRBD2 might be the D (5 bases). Looked up from germline, CDR1 is LGHNA and CDR2 is YNFKEQ. This CDR3 spans 19 amino acids. CDR3 in amino acids: CVSGSPGEGSYSGANVLTF. The CDR3 region has the DNA TGTGTCAGCGGCTCTCCGGGTGAAGGGTCTTACTCTGGGGCCAACGTCCTGACTTTC.

A remark on this clonotype: A much larger clone lies a single base off, so this may be a read error. The chain is built from TRBV12-3 or TRBV12-4 and TRBJ2-3; weak D call: TRBD2 (5 bases). This CDR3 spans 14 amino acids. DNA of the CDR3: TGTGCCAGCCAGATAGGGAGATCGGCAGATGCGCAGTATTTT. This sequence encodes CASQIGRSADAQYF.

The rearrangement uses TRBV29-1 and TRBJ1-4, with D possibly TRBD1 on 5 matching bases. CDR3 length: 12 residues. Germline V gene sequence: CDR1 SQVTM, CDR2 ANQGSEA. The germline V and J ends were trimmed by 4 bases and 3 bases, with 6 bases remaining between them. Here the CDR3 DNA reads TGCAGCGTTGGGGGGTCTAATGAAAAACTGTTTTTT. Protein sequence: CSVGGSNEKLFF. Complete variable domain (other parts from reference TRBV29-1 and TRBJ1-4): SAVISQKPSRDICQRGTSLTIQCQVDSQVTMMFWYRQQPGQSLTLIATANQGSEATYESGFVIDKFPISRPNLTFSTLTVSNMSPEDSSIYLCSVGGSNEKLFFGSGTQLSVL.

A word on this clonotype: A junction boundary mismatches the germline segment, possibly from a read error. The chain has TRBV6-1 and TRBJ2-5; 10 bases are shared with TRBD1. The CDR3 runs to 16 residues. Germline-derived CDR1 and CDR2 are MNHNS and SASEGT. DNA of the CDR3: TGTGCCGGCAGCTCCGGGACAGGGGCCTACCAGGAGACCCAGTACTTC. Translated: CAGSSGTGAYQETQYF.

This clonotype was counted ten times or more. This chain links TRBV13 with TRBJ2-5, with 8 bases fitting TRBD1. The V gene's germline CDR1 is PRHDT and CDR2 FYEKMQ (reference sequence). The CDR3 totals 14 residues. The ends lost 3 bases at V and 5 bases at J; junction bases unmatched: 5. The CDR3 DNA sequence: TGTGCCAGCAGCTTCCGGACAGGGTTGGAGACCCAGTACTTC. Its protein is CASSFRTGLETQYF.

Points on this clonotype: A single base separates this from a much larger clone, so it may be a read error. The chain employs TRBV6-6 and TRBJ1-5, with a possible D match to TRBD1 (5 bases). Germline V gene sequence: CDR1 MNHNY, CDR2 SVGAGI (reference sequence). There are 19 residues in the CDR3. CDR3 loop: CVSSLMTDTAPGSNQPQHF. CDR3 bases: TGTGTCAGCAGTTTGATGACAGATACCGCCCCGGGGAGCAATCAGCCCCAGCATTTT.

This chain connects TRBV12-3 or TRBV12-4 to TRBJ1-1; no clear D gene. The CDR3 loop spans 14 amino acids. The germline V and J ends were trimmed by 6 bases and 0 bases, with 11 bases remaining between them. Here the CDR3 reads CASSTRRLNTEAFF. DNA for the CDR3: TGTGCCAGCAGCACTCGACGACTGAACACTGAAGCTTTCTTT.

This clonotype was detected many times. The V and J genes are TRBV28 and TRBJ2-7; 7 bases are a match to TRBD1. V shed 5 bases and J 4 bases; nucleotides not matched to a gene: 8. The CDR3 runs 14 residues. The germline V gene has CDR1 MDHEN and CDR2 SYDVKM. The CDR3 DNA sequence: TGTGCCAGCAGTCTCCGGGACAGCCCGTACGAGCAGTACTTC. Translating gives CASSLRDSPYEQYF.

Of note for this clonotype: Just one base apart from a much larger clone, this may be a read error. The J gene is TRBJ2-7, the V gene TRBV28; 9 bases match TRBD1. Germline V gives CDR1 MDHEN, CDR2 SYDVKM. The CDR3 sequence is 15 residues long. The CDR3 protein is CTSSRGQGMFREQYF. The CDR3 nucleotides are TGTACCAGCAGTCGAGGACAGGGGATGTTTCGGGAGCAGTACTTC.

Written as DNA, the CDR3 is TGTGCCAGCAGTTACTGCGACTGGGCCACTGAAGCTTTCTTT. Residues: CASSYCDWATEAFF. The chain is built from TRBV6-6 and TRBJ1-1; D not resolved. There are 14 residues in the CDR3. The germline gives CDR1 MNHNY, CDR2 SVGAGI (reference sequence). Trimming pared 1 base from V and 4 bases from J, leaving 10 bases between.

Comments on this clonotype: Since no conserved phenylalanine or tryptophan closes the CDR3, a read error is the likely cause. The V call is TRBV12-3 or TRBV12-4, the J call TRBJ2-1, with 8 bases fitting TRBD1. The length of the CDR3 is 15 residues. The CDR3 nucleotides are TGTGCCGGCAGTCCAGGTGCAGGGGGCATTAATGAGCAGTTCTTA. Protein: CAGSPGAGGINEQFL.

Comments on this clonotype: An end of the junction does not agree with germline; a read error may underlie this. The chain has TRBV5-6 and TRBJ2-3; no definite D call. Germline loops: CDR1 SGHDT, CDR2 YYEEEE. The CDR3 is 14 amino acids. The CDR3 region is CTSSLKLDTDTQYF. The CDR3 DNA sequence: TGTACCAGCAGCTTGAAGCTCGACACAGATACGCAGTATTTT.

Details on this clonotype: An end of the junction differs from the germline gene, which may be a read error. The chain uses TRBV7-9 and TRBJ2-2, with TRBD1 as a possible D gene (6 bases). The germline CDR1 and CDR2 sequences are SEHNR and FQNEAQ (reference sequence). The CDR3 is made up of 17 amino acids. The CDR3 loop reads CANSTPPGQMNTWELFF. The CDR3 nucleotides read TGTGCCAACAGCACCCCTCCGGGACAAATGAACACCTGGGAGCTGTTTTTT.

With respect to this clonotype: The junction departs from the called germline gene at one end, perhaps through a read error. The chain employs TRBV6-5 and TRBJ2-7, with 12 bases that match TRBD2. The CDR3 is 16 residues long. Germline loops: CDR1 MNHEY, CDR2 SVGAGI. DNA of the CDR3: TGTGCCAGCTCCGATCAGGCCACAGAGACTAGCGGGAGATCGTTCTTC. It encodes CASSDQATETSGRSFF.

In its sample, this clonotype was seen once. Germline and junction disagree at one end, which may indicate a read error. The chain's CDR3 is CANSRGGLATDTQYF. The CDR3 bases are TGTGCCAACAGCCGGGGGGGATTAGCGACAGATACGCAGTATTTT. The gene calls are TRBV5-4 and TRBJ2-3; 8 nucleotides agree with TRBD2. The CDR3 loop spans 15 amino acids. The V gene's germline CDR1 is SGHNT and CDR2 YYREEE (reference sequence).

This clonotype was counted at least ten times. This chain connects TRBV4-2 to TRBJ2-7; 11 bases are shared with TRBD2. With 1 base clipped from V and 2 bases from J, the junction kept 4 bases outside the gene matches. CDR1 is LGHNA and CDR2 is YNFKEQ in the germline V gene. The length of the CDR3 is 16 residues. Written as DNA, the CDR3 is TGTGCCAGCAGCCAAGTACTAGCGGGAGACCCCTACGAGCAGTACTTC. This sequence encodes CASSQVLAGDPYEQYF.